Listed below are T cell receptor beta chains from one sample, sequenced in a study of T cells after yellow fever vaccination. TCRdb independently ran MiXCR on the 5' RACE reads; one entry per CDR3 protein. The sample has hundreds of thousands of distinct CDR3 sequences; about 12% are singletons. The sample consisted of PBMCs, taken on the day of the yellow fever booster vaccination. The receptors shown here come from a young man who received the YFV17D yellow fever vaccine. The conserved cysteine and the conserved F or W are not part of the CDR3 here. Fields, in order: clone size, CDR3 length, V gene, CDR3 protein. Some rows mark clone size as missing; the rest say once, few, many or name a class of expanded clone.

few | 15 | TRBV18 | ASSPLASGGKNTEAF
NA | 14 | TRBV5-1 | ASSLLPTTGNQPQH
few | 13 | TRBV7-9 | ASSLAGTSNYEQY
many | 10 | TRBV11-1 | ASSTGSNEQF
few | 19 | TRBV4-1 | ASSQEMNYWIASGSFNEQF
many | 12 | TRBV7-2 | ASSFQGALTEAF
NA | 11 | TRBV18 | ASSRLGNSPLH
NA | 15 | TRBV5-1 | ASSFPPGTGNTGELF
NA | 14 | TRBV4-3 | ASSHGPLGEKETQY
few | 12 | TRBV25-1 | ASSKGGLDTEAF
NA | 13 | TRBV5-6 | ASSSTGGLDTEAF
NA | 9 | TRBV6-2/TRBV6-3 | ASSSGGRQH
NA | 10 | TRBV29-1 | SVEDRVDTQY
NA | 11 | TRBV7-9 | ARGGSGANVLT
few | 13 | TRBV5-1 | ASSLVPQSSYEQY
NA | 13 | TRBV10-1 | ASSSRTGGMNEQF
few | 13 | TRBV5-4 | ASSLESGRLETQY
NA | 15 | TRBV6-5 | ASSSFHSGPTYNEQF
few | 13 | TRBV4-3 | ASSQGWKSSYEQY
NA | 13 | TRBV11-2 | ASSPWSGNRYEQY
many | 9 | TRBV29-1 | SVADSYEQY
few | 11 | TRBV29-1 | SVIRAGANVLT
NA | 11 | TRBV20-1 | SALAGVVNEQF
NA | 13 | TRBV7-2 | AGEGAALAKNIQY
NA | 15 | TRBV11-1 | ASSLATGQSLNTEAF
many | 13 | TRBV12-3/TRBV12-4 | ASSARLAGFYEQY
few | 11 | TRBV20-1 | SAQRGGRDTQY